A selection of T cell receptor beta chains follows, all from one sample in a study of tumor-infiltrating lymphocytes in primary liver carcinoma. TCRdb fed the multiplex PCR reads into MiXCR, producing one record per CDR3 protein. This sample has about 84,000 distinct CDR3 sequences, with 55% to 85% found just once. Sequencing was done on a sample of liver tumor tissue from sampling region 1. The receptors derive from a man aged 35-49 years with primary liver carcinoma and hepatitis B virus infection. The CDR3 runs from the conserved cysteine through the conserved F or W. D genes are given only for firm matches.

d_call,v_call,cdr3_aa
-,TRBV11-2,CANSLGAANTGELFF
TRBD1,TRBV11-2,CASSWDRAEAFF
-,TRBV11-2,CVSGPGSTDTQYF
TRBD2,TRBV6-6,CASAWSSGRGAYEQYF
TRBD2,TRBV6-1,CGSRVAGVGTGKLFF
-,TRBV19,CASSIIIQSGANVLTF
-,TRBV11-2,CASGLGRQGYGYTF
TRBD2,TRBV4-1,CASSQETSGNTGELLF
-,TRBV5-1,CASSLQSDSVYEQYF
TRBD1,TRBV6-1,CTSSEALGQGYEQYF
TRBD2,TRBV5-1,CASSPGLAYSNEQFF
-,TRBV6-5,CTSNPRLGGYTF
-,TRBV20-1,CSARDEGNTGELFF
-,TRBV7-9,CTSSLGDGYGYTF
-,TRBV10-1,CASNETRGGYEQYF
-,TRBV29-1,CFVDLQLNTEAFF
TRBD2,TRBV7-3,CASSSRRSGTLAPSGDEQFF
-,TRBV25-1,CASSNMDTEVFF
TRBD2,TRBV6-5,CASSYAGDDTGELLF
-,TRBV4-2,CVSSQDLGSTYEQFF
TRBD1,TRBV7-9,CASSPGTGTEQYF
TRBD2,TRBV11-2,CVSSPPGGMGTDTQYF
TRBD1,TRBV12-3/TRBV12-4,CASSLMPGQGAVAGELFF
-,TRBV11-3,CASSEGSGNGQFF
-,TRBV6-2/TRBV6-3,CVSQDTDTEAFF
-,TRBV10-3,CAISSGTRIYKQYF
-,TRBV25-1,CASSRQDEQYF
-,TRBV4-1,CASKQDQLNEKLFF
TRBD1,TRBV12-3/TRBV12-4,CARSSPTGRNSPIHF
-,TRBV11-2,CASRSWDSSHQEIQYF
TRBD1,TRBV4-2,CASSQPRTGTETQYF
-,TRBV28,CSSRISTSLTRYGYTF
-,TRBV11-2,CASSLGKRSYEQYF
TRBD1,TRBV2,CASSGESGTGGYHPQHF
-,TRBV11-2,CASNLGSSGPGEAQFF
TRBD2,TRBV2,CASSPGGETQYF
-,TRBV6-5,CASSPLLEGSIGFF
-,TRBV6-5,CASSQYGWEQYF
-,TRBV11-2,CASSLGPSTRVATDTQYF
TRBD2,TRBV11-2,CANSSTSGISYKQYF
-,TRBV6-5,CASSYSPTGISTDTQYF
TRBD1,TRBV10-1,CASRRTGDYQPQHF
-,TRBV12-3/TRBV12-4,CASTQSSRGTEAFF
-,TRBV28,CASSFLVGETQYF
-,TRBV6-6,CASRPTSNQPQHF
TRBD1,TRBV9,CASSVVQGGTEAFF
-,TRBV29-1,CSVAGYNELFF
-,TRBV12-3/TRBV12-4,CASSLVYRDGGAGLPSERYF
-,TRBV4-1,CASSVAIYGNEQFF